The 10 T cell receptor beta chains in this list originate from one sample, sequenced in a study of T cell repertoires in cytomegalovirus infection. These receptors have no known antigen. TCRdb used MiXCR to reprocess the reads, holding one entry per CDR3 protein. The data contain tens of thousands of distinct CDR3 sequences, around 18% of them singletons. The sample was CD8+ T cells from cultured PBMCs, taken from culture after CMV antigen stimulation. These receptors originate from a human donor in good health (CMV status not recorded). Some clones in this sample may be carry-over from other donors' samples.

This clonotype has just a few counts. The chain carries TRBV28 and TRBJ2-3; D possibly uses TRBD1 or TRBD2 (5 bases each). The CDR3 runs 16 residues. Trimming removed 6 bases at V and 5 bases at J, with 21 bases between. Germline V gene data show CDR1 as MDHEN and CDR2 as SYDVKM. The CDR3 DNA reads as TGTGCCAGCAGACGTCCGAGGGACCCAGAGAGAGATACGCAGTATTTT. Amino acids: CASRRPRDPERDTQYF. Variable domain in full (rest from reference TRBV28 and TRBJ2-3): DVKVTQSSRYLVKRTGEKVFLECVQDMDHENMFWYRQDPGLGLRLIYFSYDVKMKEKGDIPEGYSVSREKKERFSLILESASTNQTSMYLCASRRPRDPERDTQYFGPGTRLTVL.

CDR3 nucleotides: TGTGCCATCAGTGAGTCGTTTGGGGCGGAAGATACGCAGTATTTT. Protein sequence: CAISESFGAEDTQYF. The rearrangement links TRBV10-3 to TRBJ2-3, with a possible D match to TRBD1 (5 bases). This CDR3 has 15 amino acids. V lost 0 bases, J lost 5 bases, and 12 bases lay in between. The germline V gene has CDR1 ENHRY and CDR2 SYGVKD.

V is TRBV29-1 and J is TRBJ2-7; 7 bases map to TRBD2. Germline V CDR1 and CDR2: SQVTM, ANQGSEA. This CDR3 spans 13 amino acids. Trimming took 1 base from V and 1 from J; bases not matched to a gene: 1. CDR3 protein: CSVEGTRSYEQYF. CDR3 nucleotide sequence: TGCAGCGTTGAAGGGACTAGGTCCTACGAGCAGTACTTC.

The chain has TRBV6-2 or TRBV6-3 and TRBJ1-5; unclear D gene. Deletions cut 2 bases from V and 3 bases from J, with 14 bases between. CDR1 and CDR2 (germline): MNHEY, SVGEGT. CDR3 length: 16 residues. CDR3 sequence: CASSYGLSTVNQPQHF. As DNA, the CDR3 is TGTGCCAGCAGTTACGGACTCTCTACGGTCAATCAGCCCCAGCATTTT.

In its sample, this clonotype was seen many times. The CDR3 sequence: CASSLVKWSSSGEQYF. As DNA, the CDR3 is TGTGCCAGCAGTCTCGTAAAGTGGTCTTCGAGTGGGGAGCAGTACTTC. The chain joins TRBV27 to TRBJ2-7; D unresolved. This CDR3 spans 16 amino acids. The germline CDR1 and CDR2 sequences are MNHEY and SMNVEV (reference sequence). The ends were cut back, 5 bases at V and 7 bases at J, with 24 bases in the middle.

CDR3 region: CASSLDRGQSSYNEQFF. The CDR3 DNA reads TGTGCCAGCAGCTTAGATAGGGGACAGAGCTCCTACAATGAGCAGTTCTTC. The V gene is TRBV7-8, the J gene TRBJ2-1; 7 bases fit TRBD1. The CDR3 sequence is 17 residues long. The J segment lost 0 bases and the V segment lost 1 base, leaving 6 bases of the junction unmatched. CDR1 SGHVS and CDR2 FQNEAQ come from the germline V gene.

This clonotype was seen a few times. This chain uses TRBV28 with TRBJ1-2; 8 nucleotides agree with TRBD1. Germline CDR1 is MDHEN and CDR2 is SYDVKM. This CDR3 has 18 residues. With V trimmed by 8 bases and J by 1 base, 18 bases remained unmatched. This CDR3 is CASDGRLWGQDHNYGYTF. The CDR3 coding sequence is TGTGCCAGCGATGGGCGACTTTGGGGACAGGACCATAACTATGGCTACACCTTC.

CDR3 in DNA: TGTGCCAGCAGCTTACCGGACGGGTGGTCGAACACTGAAGCTTTCTTT. This codes for CASSLPDGWSNTEAFF. This sequence joins TRBV13 and TRBJ1-1, with D unresolved. V was cut by 2 bases and J by 1 base, with 14 bases left in between. Germline assignment: CDR1 PRHDT and CDR2 FYEKMQ (reference sequence). CDR3 length: 16 amino acids.

This chain joins TRBV7-6 and TRBJ2-7; no clear D. The CDR3 extends over 12 amino acids. Germline V CDR1 and CDR2: SGHVS, FNYEAQ. V was trimmed by 3 bases and J by 4 bases, leaving 7 bases between them. The CDR3 nucleotides are TGTGCCAGCAGCTTGAAAGGATACGAGCAGTACTTC. Its protein product is CASSLKGYEQYF.

This clonotype was counted between two and nine times. The chain combines TRBV11-2 with TRBJ1-1; TRBD1 might be the D (5 bases). Per germline, CDR1 SGHAT and CDR2 FQNNGV. The V end lost 5 bases, the J end lost 4 bases, and 11 bases lay between the germline ends. The CDR3 runs to 13 residues. This CDR3 is CASSPPGGTEAFF. Here the CDR3 DNA reads TGTGCCAGCAGCCCCCCGGGGGGCACTGAAGCTTTCTTT.